This is a list of T cell receptor beta chains from one sample in a study of T cell changes during pregnancy in multiple sclerosis. Some clones are missing from TCRdb's copy, which holds only in-frame ones; the method was immunoSEQ multiplex PCR. This table has 85,000 to 90,000 clones, approximately 90% appearing once. The sequences come from peripheral blood, collected in the first trimester of pregnancy. The receptors stem from a female donor in good health, enrolled as a control in a pregnancy study. CDR3s include the opening cysteine and the closing phenylalanine or tryptophan. The D gene is left open where the match is weak. A row's size may be missing; if present it is once, few, many or a size class.

d_call	v_call	clone_size	j_call	cdr3_length	cdr3_aa	cdr3_nt
.	TRBV10-3	once	TRBJ1-5	15	CAISESRGSNQPQHF	TGTGCCATCAGTGAGAGCCGGGGTAGCAATCAGCCCCAGCATTTT
.	TRBV5-4	.	TRBJ2-2	11	CASSFAGELFF	TGTGCCAGCAGCTTCGCCGGGGAGCTGTTTTTT
.	TRBV4-1	.	TRBJ1-5	15	CASSQDRRFNQPQHF	TGCGCCAGCAGCCAAGATCGGCGGTTTAATCAGCCCCAGCATTTT
.	TRBV7-9	.	TRBJ1-5	14	CASSLEVRNQPQHF	TGTGCCAGCAGCTTAGAGGTGAGGAATCAGCCCCAGCATTTT
.	TRBV2	.	TRBJ1-2	16	CASSELRWGDEDGYTF	TGTGCCAGCAGTGAATTAAGATGGGGGGACGAGGATGGCTACACCTTC
.	TRBV25-1	few	TRBJ1-2	14	CASSGSGTNYGYTF	TGTGCCAGCAGTGGGTCAGGGACTAACTATGGCTACACCTTC
.	TRBV7-9	.	TRBJ2-7	15	CASSLLGGSPYEQYF	TGTGCCAGCAGCTTACTCGGAGGGTCGCCCTACGAGCAGTACTTC
.	TRBV29-1	.	TRBJ1-1	12	CSVLEQFPEAFF	TGCAGCGTTCTGGAACAGTTTCCTGAAGCTTTCTTT
TRBD1	TRBV27	once	TRBJ2-7	14	CASSLGTGSYEQYF	TGTGCCAGCAGTTTGGGGACAGGGTCCTACGAGCAGTACTTC
.	TRBV7-9	.	TRBJ2-7	15	CASSLQGGRSYEQYF	TGTGCCAGCAGCTTACAGGGAGGACGCTCCTACGAGCAGTACTTC
TRBD1	TRBV5-5	once	TRBJ2-1	15	CASSLEGQGFWEQFF	TGTGCCAGCAGCTTGGAGGGACAGGGATTTTGGGAGCAGTTCTTC
TRBD1	TRBV5-8	once	TRBJ2-7	16	CASRSTGVLSRLEQYF	TGTGCCAGCAGATCCACAGGGGTACTATCCCGCCTGGAGCAGTACTTC
TRBD1	TRBV9	.	TRBJ2-7	14	CASSRGGQGYEQYF	TGTGCCAGCAGCAGGGGGGGACAGGGCTACGAGCAGTACTTC
.	TRBV7-2	.	TRBJ1-6	15	CASSSLQGANSPLHF	TGTGCCAGCAGCTCCCTGCAGGGTGCCAATTCACCCCTCCACTTT
TRBD1	TRBV4-1	once	TRBJ2-1	17	CASSQDPGTGPYNEQFF	TGCGCCAGCAGCCAAGATCCCGGGACAGGGCCCTACAATGAGCAGTTCTTC
TRBD2	TRBV27	.	TRBJ2-5	16	CASSSGLAGGRETQYF	TGTGCCAGCAGTTCCGGACTAGCGGGGGGGCGGGAGACCCAGTACTTC
.	TRBV5-1	.	TRBJ1-1	14	CASSPRDPSTEAFF	TGCGCCAGCAGCCCGCGGGACCCGAGCACTGAAGCTTTCTTT
.	TRBV7-2	.	TRBJ2-1	12	CASSLEWPEQFF	TGTGCCAGCAGCTTAGAATGGCCGGAGCAGTTCTTC
TRBD2	TRBV5-1	.	TRBJ2-7	14	CASSLTSGGYEQYF	TGCGCCAGCAGCCTGACTAGCGGGGGATACGAGCAGTACTTC
TRBD1	TRBV6-1	.	TRBJ2-5	14	CASSPRQGKETQYF	TGTGCCAGCAGTCCCCGACAGGGGAAAGAGACCCAGTACTTC
TRBD1	TRBV19	.	TRBJ1-5	15	CASSIGRGINQPQHF	TGTGCCAGTAGTATCGGCAGGGGGATAAATCAGCCCCAGCATTTT
.	TRBV5-1	.	TRBJ2-3	15	CASSLVSGSTDTQYF	TGCGCCAGCAGCTTGGTCAGCGGAAGCACAGATACGCAGTATTTT
.	TRBV6-4	.	TRBJ2-1	13	CPSWSVATNEQFF	TGTCCGAGCTGGTCGGTAGCGACCAATGAGCAGTTCTTC
TRBD2	TRBV7-9	.	TRBJ2-3	16	CASSSGLAYSTDTQYF	TGTGCCAGCAGCTCGGGACTAGCGTACTCCACAGATACGCAGTATTTT
.	TRBV18	.	TRBJ1-1	13	CASSLGHDTEAFF	TGTGCCAGCTCATTGGGACACGACACTGAAGCTTTCTTT
TRBD1	TRBV7-6	.	TRBJ1-2	14	CASSSRTGLHGYTF	TGTGCCAGCAGCTCTCGGACAGGTCTTCATGGCTACACCTTC
.	TRBV11-2	.	TRBJ1-1	14	CASSLADSNTEAFF	TGTGCCAGCAGCTTGGCCGACAGCAACACTGAAGCTTTCTTT
TRBD2	TRBV12-5	.	TRBJ2-1	15	CASGPSGGQVNEQFF	TGTGCTAGTGGCCCTAGCGGGGGCCAGGTCAATGAGCAGTTCTTC
TRBD1	TRBV19	many	TRBJ2-5	15	CASSIGTGYQETQYF	TGTGCCAGTAGCATAGGGACAGGGTACCAAGAGACCCAGTACTTC
.	TRBV2	.	TRBJ1-2	13	CASSDLLRGSYTF	TGTGCCAGCAGTGATTTGTTAAGAGGGTCGTACACCTTC
TRBD1	TRBV2	.	TRBJ1-5	13	CASSGDRGQPQHF	TGTGCCAGCAGTGGGGACAGGGGTCAGCCCCAGCATTTT
.	TRBV6-5	.	TRBJ1-3	15	CASKTDRFSGNTIYF	TGTGCCAGCAAGACTGACCGATTCTCTGGAAACACCATATATTTT
.	TRBV19	.	TRBJ1-1	14	CASSILTDHTEAFF	TGTGCCAGTAGTATTCTGACAGACCACACTGAAGCTTTCTTT
.	TRBV5-6	.	TRBJ1-1	13	CASSLWGGTEAFF	TGTGCCAGCAGCTTATGGGGGGGCACTGAAGCTTTCTTT
.	TRBV4-1	.	TRBJ1-1	15	CASSQTGHTNTEAFF	TGCGCCAGCAGCCAAACGGGACACACGAACACTGAAGCTTTCTTT
.	TRBV4-2	.	TRBJ2-1	17	CASSQERRGSSYNEQFF	TGTGCCAGCAGCCAAGAAAGGCGGGGTAGCTCCTACAATGAGCAGTTCTTC
.	TRBV11-1	.	TRBJ2-5	14	CASSRPGQEETQYF	TGTGCCAGCAGCCGACCGGGACAAGAAGAGACCCAGTACTTC
.	TRBV10-3	.	TRBJ1-1	16	CAISEQGHRDFTEAFF	TGTGCCATCAGTGAGCAAGGACATCGTGATTTCACTGAAGCTTTCTTT
.	TRBV30	once	TRBJ1-2	12	CAWSATGFGYTF	TGTGCCTGGAGTGCAACAGGGTTTGGCTACACCTTC
TRBD1	TRBV28	.	TRBJ2-3	15	CASRSGQGALDTQYF	TGTGCCAGCCGGAGCGGACAGGGGGCATTAGATACGCAGTATTTT